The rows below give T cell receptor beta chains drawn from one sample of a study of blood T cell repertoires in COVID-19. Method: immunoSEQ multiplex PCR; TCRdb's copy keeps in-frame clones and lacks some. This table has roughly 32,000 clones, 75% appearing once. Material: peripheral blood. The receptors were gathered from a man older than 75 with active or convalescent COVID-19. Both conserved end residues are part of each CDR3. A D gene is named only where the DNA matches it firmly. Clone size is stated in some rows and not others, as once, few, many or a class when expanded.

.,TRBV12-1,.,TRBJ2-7,CASSPTGQACCEQYF,TGTGCCAGCAGCCCCACCGGACAAGCCTGCTGCGAGCAGTACTTC
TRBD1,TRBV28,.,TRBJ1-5,CASSAGTGYQPQHF,TGTGCCAGCAGTGCCGGGACAGGGTACCAGCCCCAGCATTTT
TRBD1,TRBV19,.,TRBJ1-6,CASNDPMTGGAYNSPLHF,TGTGCCAGTAACGACCCGATGACAGGGGGCGCCTATAATTCACCCCTCCATTTT
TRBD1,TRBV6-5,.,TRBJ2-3,CASRKPGTGVEYF,TGTGCCAGCAGGAAACCCGGGACAGGGGTTGAGTATTTT
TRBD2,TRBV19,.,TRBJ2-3,CASSLGGRADTQYF,TGTGCCAGTTCTCTCGGCGGGAGGGCAGATACGCAGTATTTT
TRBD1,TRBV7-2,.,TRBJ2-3,CASSAGQGNTQYF,TGTGCCAGCAGCGCCGGACAGGGCAATACGCAGTATTTT
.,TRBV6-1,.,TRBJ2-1,CASSESAHGSYNEQFF,TGTGCCAGCAGTGAAAGCGCTCACGGCTCCTACAATGAGCAGTTCTTC
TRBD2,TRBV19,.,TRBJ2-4,CASSVGRRIAKNIQYF,TGTGCCAGTAGTGTCGGGAGGAGGATAGCCAAAAACATTCAGTACTTC
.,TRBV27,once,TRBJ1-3,CASSPQSVGTIYF,TGTGCCAGCAGTCCCCAATCGGTTGGCACCATATATTTT
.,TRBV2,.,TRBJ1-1,CASSEGMSSEAFF,TGTGCCAGCAGTGAAGGAATGAGCTCTGAAGCTTTCTTT
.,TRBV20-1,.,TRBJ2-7,CSAPSLGEQYF,TGCAGTGCTCCCTCCCTCGGGGAGCAGTACTTC
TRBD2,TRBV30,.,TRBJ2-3,CACQRDRTDTQYF,TGTGCCTGCCAGCGGGACCGCACAGATACGCAGTATTTT
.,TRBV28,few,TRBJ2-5,CASSDPQGFTQTQYF,TGTGCCAGCAGTGACCCGCAGGGGTTCACACAGACCCAGTACTTC
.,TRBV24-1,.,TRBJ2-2,CATGGDRENTGELFF,TGTGCCACCGGCGGAGACAGAGAGAACACCGGGGAGCTGTTTTTT
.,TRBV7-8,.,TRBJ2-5,CASRGWSGVGEETQYF,TGTGCCTCTAGGGGATGGTCGGGAGTAGGGGAAGAGACCCAGTACTTC
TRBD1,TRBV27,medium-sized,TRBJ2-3,CASETRDRGGSDTQYF,TGTGCCAGCGAGACCCGAGACAGGGGAGGCTCAGATACGCAGTATTTT
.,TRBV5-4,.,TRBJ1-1,CASSPDSGNTEAFF,TGTGCCAGCAGCCCGGACAGTGGGAACACTGAAGCTTTCTTT
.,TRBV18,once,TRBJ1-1,CASSRVYRERGTEAFF,TGTGCCAGCTCTCGGGTATATCGGGAGAGGGGCACTGAAGCTTTCTTT
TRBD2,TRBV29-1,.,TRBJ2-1,CSVVGLAGGSGVGEQFF,TGCAGCGTGGTCGGACTAGCGGGAGGGAGTGGGGTTGGTGAGCAGTTCTTC
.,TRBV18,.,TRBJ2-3,CASSPGLTTDTQYF,TGTGCCAGCTCACCCGGACTTACCACAGATACGCAGTATTTT